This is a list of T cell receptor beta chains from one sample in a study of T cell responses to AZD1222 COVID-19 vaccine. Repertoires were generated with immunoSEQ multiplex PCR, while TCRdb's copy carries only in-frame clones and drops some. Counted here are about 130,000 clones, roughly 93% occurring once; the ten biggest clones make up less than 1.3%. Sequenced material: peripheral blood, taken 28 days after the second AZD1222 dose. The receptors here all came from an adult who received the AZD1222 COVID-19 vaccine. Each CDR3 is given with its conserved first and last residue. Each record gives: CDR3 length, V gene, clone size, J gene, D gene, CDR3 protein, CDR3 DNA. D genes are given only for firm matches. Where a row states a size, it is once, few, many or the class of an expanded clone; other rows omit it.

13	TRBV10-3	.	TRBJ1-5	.	CAIRDTGNQPQHF	TGTGCCATCAGAGATACAGGGAATCAGCCCCAGCATTTT
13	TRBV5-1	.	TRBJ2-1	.	CASSLQPHNEQFF	TGCGCCAGCAGCTTGCAACCACACAATGAGCAGTTCTTC
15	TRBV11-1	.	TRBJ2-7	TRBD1	CASSSRQGFSYEQYF	TGTGCCAGCAGTTCAAGACAGGGGTTCTCCTACGAGCAGTACTTC
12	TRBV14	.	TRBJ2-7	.	CASRGSSYEQYF	TGTGCCAGCAGGGGTTCCTCCTACGAGCAGTACTTC
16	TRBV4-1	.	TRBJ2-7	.	CASSQISGTSTYEQYF	TGCGCCAGCAGCCAAATTTCTGGGACATCGACCTACGAGCAGTACTTC
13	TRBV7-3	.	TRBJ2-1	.	CASRELGKNEQFF	TGTGCCAGCAGAGAACTCGGAAAGAATGAGCAGTTCTTC
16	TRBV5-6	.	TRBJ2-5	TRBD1	CASSPWRRQGQETQYF	TGTGCCAGCAGCCCCTGGCGCCGACAGGGCCAAGAGACCCAGTACTTC
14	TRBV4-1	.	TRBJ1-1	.	CASSRSPANTEAFF	TGCGCCAGCAGCCGATCTCCCGCGAACACTGAAGCTTTCTTT
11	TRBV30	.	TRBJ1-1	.	CAWSWRSEAFF	TGTGCCTGGAGTTGGCGTTCTGAAGCTTTCTTT
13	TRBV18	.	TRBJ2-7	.	CASSTASSYEQYF	TGTGCCAGCTCAACAGCGAGCTCCTACGAGCAGTACTTC
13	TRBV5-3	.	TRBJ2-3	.	CARSGGSPDTQYF	TGTGCCAGAAGCGGAGGGAGTCCAGATACGCAGTATTTT
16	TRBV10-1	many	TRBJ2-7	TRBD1	CASREPPGQASYEQYF	TGCGCCAGCAGAGAACCTCCGGGACAGGCTTCCTACGAGCAGTACTTC
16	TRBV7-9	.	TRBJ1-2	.	CASSLVWGQDNYGYTF	TGTGCCAGCAGCTTAGTGTGGGGTCAGGACAACTATGGCTACACCTTC
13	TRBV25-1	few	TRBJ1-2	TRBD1	CASGGDRGHGYTF	TGTGCCAGCGGAGGAGACAGGGGGCATGGCTACACCTTC
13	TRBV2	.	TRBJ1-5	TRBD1	CASCDRENQPQHF	TGTGCCAGCTGCGACAGGGAGAATCAGCCCCAGCATTTT
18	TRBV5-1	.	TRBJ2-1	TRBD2	CASSLLGPKRDMALEQFF	TGCGCCAGCAGCCTACTTGGCCCTAAGCGGGATATGGCTCTTGAGCAGTTCTTC
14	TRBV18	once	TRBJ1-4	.	CASSPLGGNEKLFF	TGTGCCAGCTCACCACTGGGAGGGAATGAAAAACTGTTTTTT
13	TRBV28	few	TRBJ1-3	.	CASSQGSGNTIYF	TGTGCCAGCAGTCAGGGATCTGGAAACACCATATATTTT
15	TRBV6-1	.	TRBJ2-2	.	CASSEARRNTGELFF	TGTGCCAGCAGTGAAGCGCGCCGGAACACCGGGGAGCTGTTTTTT
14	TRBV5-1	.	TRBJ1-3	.	CASSYQGSGNTIYF	TGCGCCAGCAGCTACCAGGGTTCTGGAAACACCATATATTTT
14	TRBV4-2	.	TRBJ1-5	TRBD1	CASSQGTGVQPQHF	TGTGCCAGCAGCCAGGGGACAGGAGTTCAGCCCCAGCATTTT
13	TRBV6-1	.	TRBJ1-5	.	CASSWDRNQPQHF	TGTGCCAGCAGTTGGGACCGCAATCAGCCCCAGCATTTT
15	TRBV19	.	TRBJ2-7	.	CASSIAGGNSYEQYF	TGTGCCAGTAGTATAGCGGGCGGGAACTCCTACGAGCAGTACTTC
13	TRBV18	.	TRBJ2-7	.	CASSPWDPYEQYF	TGTGCCAGCTCACCCTGGGACCCCTACGAGCAGTACTTC
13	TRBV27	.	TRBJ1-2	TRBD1	CASRRTGIYGYTF	TGTGCCAGCAGAAGGACAGGGATCTATGGCTACACCTTC
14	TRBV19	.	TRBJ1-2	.	CASSINREFDGYTF	TGTGCCAGTAGTATCAACAGGGAATTCGATGGCTACACCTTC
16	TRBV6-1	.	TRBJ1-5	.	CASSEKPGYSNQPQHF	TGTGCCAGCAGTGAAAAACCAGGGTATAGCAATCAGCCCCAGCATTTT
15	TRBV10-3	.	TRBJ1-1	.	CAIRDSHNMNTEAFF	TGTGCCATCAGGGATTCCCACAACATGAACACTGAAGCTTTCTTT
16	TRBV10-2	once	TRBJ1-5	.	CASSDRRGGANQPQHF	TGCGCCAGCAGTGATCGAAGAGGGGGGGCCAATCAGCCCCAGCATTTT
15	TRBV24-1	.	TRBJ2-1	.	CATSDPIRTSNEQFF	TGTGCCACCAGTGACCCGATTCGGACTTCGAATGAGCAGTTCTTC
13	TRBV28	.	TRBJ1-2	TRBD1	CASSLMTGAGYTF	TGTGCCAGCAGTCTGATGACAGGGGCTGGCTACACCTTC
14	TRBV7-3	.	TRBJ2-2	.	CASRLTVGTGELFF	TGTGCCAGCAGGTTAACAGTGGGCACCGGGGAGCTGTTTTTT
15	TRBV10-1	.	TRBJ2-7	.	CASSDLGEAVYEQYF	TGCGCCAGCAGTGATCTGGGGGAGGCCGTCTACGAGCAGTACTTC
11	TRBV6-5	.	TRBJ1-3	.	CASRKGNTIYF	TGTGCCAGCAGGAAAGGAAACACCATATATTTT
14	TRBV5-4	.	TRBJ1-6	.	CASSSGPGNSPLHF	TGTGCCAGCAGCTCAGGACCCGGCAATTCACCCCTCCACTTT
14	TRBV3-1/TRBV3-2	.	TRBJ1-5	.	CASSQGGGGQPQHF	TGTGCCAGCAGCCAAGGTGGGGGCGGACAGCCCCAGCATTTT
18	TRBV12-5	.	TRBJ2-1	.	CASGSPGTFSSSYNEQFF	TGTGCTAGTGGAAGTCCCGGGACATTCTCGAGCTCCTACAATGAGCAGTTCTTC